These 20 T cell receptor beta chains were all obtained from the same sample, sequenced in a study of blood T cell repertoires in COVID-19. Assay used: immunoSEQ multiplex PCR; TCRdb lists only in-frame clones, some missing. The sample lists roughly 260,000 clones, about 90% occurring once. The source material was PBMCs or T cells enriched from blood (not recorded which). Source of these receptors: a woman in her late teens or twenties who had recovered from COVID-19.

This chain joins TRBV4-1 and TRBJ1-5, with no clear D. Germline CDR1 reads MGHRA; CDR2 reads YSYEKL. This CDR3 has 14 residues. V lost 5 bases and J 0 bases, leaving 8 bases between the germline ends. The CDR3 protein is CASSEILSNQPQHF. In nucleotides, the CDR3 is TGCGCCAGCAGCGAGATCCTTAGCAATCAGCCCCAGCATTTT.

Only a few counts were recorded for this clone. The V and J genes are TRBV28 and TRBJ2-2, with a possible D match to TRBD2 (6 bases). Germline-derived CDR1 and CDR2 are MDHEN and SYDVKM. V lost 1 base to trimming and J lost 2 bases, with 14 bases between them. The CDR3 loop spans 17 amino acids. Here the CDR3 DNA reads TGTGCCAGCAGTTTATATGGGGGGACTCTAAACACCGGGGAGCTGTTTTTT. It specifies CASSLYGGTLNTGELFF. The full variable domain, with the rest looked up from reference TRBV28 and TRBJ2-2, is DVKVTQSSRYLVKRTGEKVFLECVQDMDHENMFWYRQDPGLGLRLIYFSYDVKMKEKGDIPEGYSVSREKKERFSLILESASTNQTSMYLCASSLYGGTLNTGELFFGEGSRLTVL.

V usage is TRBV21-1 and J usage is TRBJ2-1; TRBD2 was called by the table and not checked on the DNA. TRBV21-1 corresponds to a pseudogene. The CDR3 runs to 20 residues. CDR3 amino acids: CASSKHAPLAGVSSRNEQFF. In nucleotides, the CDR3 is TGTGCCAGCAGCAAACATGCTCCCCTAGCGGGGGTAAGTTCTAGGAATGAGCAGTTCTTC.

DNA for the CDR3: TGTGCCACTCAACCGGGACAGGCGATATACTATGGCTACACCTTC. Translating gives CATQPGQAIYYGYTF. V usage is TRBV19 and J usage is TRBJ1-2; 8 nucleotides match TRBD1. The germline V gene encodes CDR1 LNHDA and CDR2 SQIVND (reference sequence). V trimming: 10 bases; J trimming: 3 bases; junction bases outside the gene matches: 13. The CDR3 is made up of 15 amino acids.

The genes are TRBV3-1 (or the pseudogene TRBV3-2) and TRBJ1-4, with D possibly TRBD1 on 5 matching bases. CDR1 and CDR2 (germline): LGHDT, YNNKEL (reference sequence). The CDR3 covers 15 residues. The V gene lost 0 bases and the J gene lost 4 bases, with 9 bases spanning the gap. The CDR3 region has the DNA TGTGCCAGCAGCCAAGATACAGGACATAATGAAAAACTGTTTTTT. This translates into CASSQDTGHNEKLFF.

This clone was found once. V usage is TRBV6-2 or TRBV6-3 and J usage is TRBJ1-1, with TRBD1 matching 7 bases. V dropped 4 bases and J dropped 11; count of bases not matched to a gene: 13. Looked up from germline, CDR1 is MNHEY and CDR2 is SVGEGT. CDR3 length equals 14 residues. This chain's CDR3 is CASSSAGQPERAFF. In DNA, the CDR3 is TGTGCCAGCAGTTCGGCGGGACAGCCCGAGAGGGCTTTCTTT.

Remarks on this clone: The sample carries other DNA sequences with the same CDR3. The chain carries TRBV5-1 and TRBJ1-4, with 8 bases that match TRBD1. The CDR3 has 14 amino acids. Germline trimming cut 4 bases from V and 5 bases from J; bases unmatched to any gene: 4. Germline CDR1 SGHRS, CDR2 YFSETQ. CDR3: CASSARTGNEKLFF. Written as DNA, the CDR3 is TGCGCCAGCAGCGCACGGACAGGGAATGAAAAACTGTTTTTT.

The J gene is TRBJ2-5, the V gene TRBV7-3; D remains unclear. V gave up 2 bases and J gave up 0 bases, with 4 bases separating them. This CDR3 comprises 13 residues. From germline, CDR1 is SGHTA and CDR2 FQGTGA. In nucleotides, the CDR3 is TGTGCCAGCAGCTTAGCTAACCAAGAGACCCAGTACTTC. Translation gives CASSLANQETQYF.

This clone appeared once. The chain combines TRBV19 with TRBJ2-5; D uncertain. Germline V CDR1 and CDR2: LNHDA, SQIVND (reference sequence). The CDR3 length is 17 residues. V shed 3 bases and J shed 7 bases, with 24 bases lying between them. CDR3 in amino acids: CASSMTATDFTRGTQYF. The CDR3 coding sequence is TGTGCCAGTAGTATGACTGCCACCGACTTTACAAGAGGGACCCAGTACTTC.

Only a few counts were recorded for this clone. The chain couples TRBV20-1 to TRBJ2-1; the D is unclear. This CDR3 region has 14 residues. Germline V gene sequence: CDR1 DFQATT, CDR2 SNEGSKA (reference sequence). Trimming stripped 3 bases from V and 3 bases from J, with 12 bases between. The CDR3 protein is CSASRSLLYNEQFF. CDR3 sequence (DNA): TGCAGTGCTAGTCGGAGTTTACTCTACAATGAGCAGTTCTTC.

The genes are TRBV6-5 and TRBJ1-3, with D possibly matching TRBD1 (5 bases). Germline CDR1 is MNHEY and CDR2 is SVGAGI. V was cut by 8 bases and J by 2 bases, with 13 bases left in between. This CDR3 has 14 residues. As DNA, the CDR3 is TGTGCCAGCGCAATCCAGGGCGCTGGAAACACCATATATTTT. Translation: CASAIQGAGNTIYF.

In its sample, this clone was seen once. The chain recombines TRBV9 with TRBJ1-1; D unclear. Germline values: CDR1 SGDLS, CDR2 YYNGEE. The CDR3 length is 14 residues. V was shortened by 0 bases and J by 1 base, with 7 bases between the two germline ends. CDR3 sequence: CASSVGPGNTEAFF. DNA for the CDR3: TGTGCCAGCAGCGTAGGCCCGGGGAACACTGAAGCTTTCTTT.

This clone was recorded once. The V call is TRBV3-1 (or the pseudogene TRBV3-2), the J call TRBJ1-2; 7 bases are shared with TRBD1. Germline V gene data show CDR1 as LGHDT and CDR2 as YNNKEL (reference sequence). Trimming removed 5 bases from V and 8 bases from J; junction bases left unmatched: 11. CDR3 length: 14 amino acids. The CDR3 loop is CASSLGGDARGYTF. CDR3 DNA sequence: TGTGCCAGCAGCTTAGGGGGCGACGCTCGGGGCTACACCTTC.

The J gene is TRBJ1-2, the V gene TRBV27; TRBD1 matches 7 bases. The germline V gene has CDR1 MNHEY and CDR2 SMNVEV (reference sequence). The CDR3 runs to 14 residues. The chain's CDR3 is CAVDGDRVLYGYTF. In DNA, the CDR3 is TGTGCTGTTGATGGGGACAGAGTCCTTTATGGCTACACCTTC.

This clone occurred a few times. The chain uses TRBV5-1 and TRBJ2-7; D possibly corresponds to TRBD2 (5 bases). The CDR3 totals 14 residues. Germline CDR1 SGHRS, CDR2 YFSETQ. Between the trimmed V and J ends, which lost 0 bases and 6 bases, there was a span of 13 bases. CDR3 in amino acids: CASSLVRSGSEQYF. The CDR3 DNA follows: TGCGCCAGCAGCTTGGTCAGGTCGGGGTCCGAGCAGTACTTC.

For the CDR3, the DNA is TGTGCCAGCAGCCAAGATCCCAGGGCCGAGCAGTACTTC. Its translation is CASSQDPRAEQYF. The chain has TRBV3-1 (or the pseudogene TRBV3-2) and TRBJ2-7, with D tentatively TRBD1 (5 bases). V dropped 0 bases and J dropped 6 bases, with 9 bases sitting between them. The CDR3 loop spans 13 amino acids. Germline loops: CDR1 LGHDT, CDR2 YNNKEL (reference sequence).

CDR3 DNA sequence: TGTGCCAGCAGCTTATACTACAATGAGCAGTTCTTC. Amino acid sequence: CASSLYYNEQFF. The chain is built from TRBV7-9 and TRBJ2-1; no clear D gene. The CDR3 consists of 12 residues. V shed 2 bases and J shed 3 bases, with 2 bases lying between them. The germline gives CDR1 SEHNR, CDR2 FQNEAQ (reference sequence).

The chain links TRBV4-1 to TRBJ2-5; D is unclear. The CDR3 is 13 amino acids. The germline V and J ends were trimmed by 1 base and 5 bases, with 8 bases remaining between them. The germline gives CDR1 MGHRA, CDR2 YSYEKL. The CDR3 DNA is TGCGCCAGCAGCCAAGGAGTGGTGGAGACCCAGTACTTC. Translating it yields CASSQGVVETQYF.

The CDR3 region is CASRLRGANYGYTF. In DNA form, the CDR3 reads TGTGCCAGTAGACTACGGGGAGCTAACTATGGCTACACCTTC. The chain carries TRBV19 and TRBJ1-2, with unresolved D. V was pared by 6 bases and J by 0 bases, with 11 bases between. The CDR3 extends over 14 amino acids. Germline V gene data show CDR1 as LNHDA and CDR2 as SQIVND (reference sequence).

The CDR3 loop reads CATSSGRVTEAFF. The CDR3 coding sequence is TGTGCCACCAGCAGCGGCAGGGTCACTGAAGCTTTCTTT. The chain joins TRBV15 to TRBJ1-1; tentatively, D is TRBD1 (5 bases). With 3 bases removed from V and 4 bases from J, the gap between germline ends came to 9 bases. Germline V gives CDR1 LNHNV, CDR2 YYDKDF (reference sequence). The CDR3 loop spans 13 amino acids.